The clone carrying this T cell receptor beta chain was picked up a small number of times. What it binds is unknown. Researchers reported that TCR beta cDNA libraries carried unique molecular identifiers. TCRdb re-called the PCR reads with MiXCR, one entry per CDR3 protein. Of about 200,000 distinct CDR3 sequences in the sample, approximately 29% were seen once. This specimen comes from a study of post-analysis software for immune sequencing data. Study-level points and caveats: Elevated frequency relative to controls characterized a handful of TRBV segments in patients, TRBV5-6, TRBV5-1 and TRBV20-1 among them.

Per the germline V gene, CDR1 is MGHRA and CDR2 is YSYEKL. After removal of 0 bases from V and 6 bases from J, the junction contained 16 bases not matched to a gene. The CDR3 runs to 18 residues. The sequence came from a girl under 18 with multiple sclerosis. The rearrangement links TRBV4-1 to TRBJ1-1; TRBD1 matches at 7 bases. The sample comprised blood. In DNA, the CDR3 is TGCGCCAGCAGCCAAGAGAAACCGGGACAGACCCTCCGGGCTGAAGCTTTCTTT. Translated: CASSQEKPGQTLRAEAFF.